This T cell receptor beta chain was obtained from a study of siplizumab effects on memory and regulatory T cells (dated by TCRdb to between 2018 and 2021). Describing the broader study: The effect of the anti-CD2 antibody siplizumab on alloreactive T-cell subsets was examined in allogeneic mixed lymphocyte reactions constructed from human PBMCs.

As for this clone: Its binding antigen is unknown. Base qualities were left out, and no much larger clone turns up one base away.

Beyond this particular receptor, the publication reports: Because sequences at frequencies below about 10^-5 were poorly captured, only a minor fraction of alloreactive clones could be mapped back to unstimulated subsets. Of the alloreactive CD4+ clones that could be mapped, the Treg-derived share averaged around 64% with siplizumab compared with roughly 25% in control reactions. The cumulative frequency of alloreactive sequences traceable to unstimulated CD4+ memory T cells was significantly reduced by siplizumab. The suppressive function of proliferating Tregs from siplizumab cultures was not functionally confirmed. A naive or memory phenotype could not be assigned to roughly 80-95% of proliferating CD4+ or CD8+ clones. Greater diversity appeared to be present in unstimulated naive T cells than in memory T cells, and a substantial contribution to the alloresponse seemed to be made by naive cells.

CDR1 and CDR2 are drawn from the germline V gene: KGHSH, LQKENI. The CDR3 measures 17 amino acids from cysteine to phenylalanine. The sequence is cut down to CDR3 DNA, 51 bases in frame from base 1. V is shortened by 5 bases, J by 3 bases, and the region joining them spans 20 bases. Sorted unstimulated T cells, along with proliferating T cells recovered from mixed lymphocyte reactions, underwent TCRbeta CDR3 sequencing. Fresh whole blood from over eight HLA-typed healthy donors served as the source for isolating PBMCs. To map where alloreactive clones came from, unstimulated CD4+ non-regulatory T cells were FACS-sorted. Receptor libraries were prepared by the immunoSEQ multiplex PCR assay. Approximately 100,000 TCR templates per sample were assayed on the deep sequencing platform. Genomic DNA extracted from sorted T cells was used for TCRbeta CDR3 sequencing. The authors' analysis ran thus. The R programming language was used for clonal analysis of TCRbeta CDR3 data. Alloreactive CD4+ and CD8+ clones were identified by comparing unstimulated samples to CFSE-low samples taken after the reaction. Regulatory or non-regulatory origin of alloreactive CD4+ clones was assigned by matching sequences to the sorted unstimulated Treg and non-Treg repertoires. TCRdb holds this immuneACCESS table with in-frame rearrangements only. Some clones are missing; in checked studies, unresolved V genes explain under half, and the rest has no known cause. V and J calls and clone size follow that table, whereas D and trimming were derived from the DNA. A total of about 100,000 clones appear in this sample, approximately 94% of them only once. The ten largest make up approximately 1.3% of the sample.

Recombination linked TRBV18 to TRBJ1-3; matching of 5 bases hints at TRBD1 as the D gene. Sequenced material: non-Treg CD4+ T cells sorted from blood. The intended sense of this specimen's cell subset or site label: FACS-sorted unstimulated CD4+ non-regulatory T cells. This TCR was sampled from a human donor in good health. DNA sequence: TGTGCCAGCTCAATCCGGGACGTTCGGTTCGGTGGAAACACCATATATTTT. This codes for CASSIRDVRFGGNTIYF. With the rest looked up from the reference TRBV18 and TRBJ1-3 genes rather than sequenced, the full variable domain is NAGVMQNPRHLVRRRGQEARLRCSPMKGHSHVYWYRQLPEEGLKFMVYLQKENIIDESGMPKERFSAEFPKEGPSILRIQQVVRGDSAAYFCASSIRDVRFGGNTIYFGEGSWLTVV.